The 19 T cell receptor beta chains reported below all come from one sample, sequenced in a study of CD8 T cells in Susac syndrome. A quantity of about 0.5 to 1 ug RNA underwent reverse transcription using random hexamers. From the immunoSEQ multiplex PCR reads, TCRdb called clonotypes with MiXCR, one entry per CDR3 protein. The sample has some 48,000 distinct CDR3 sequences, about 91% seen once. The material sequenced was CD8+ T cells from PBMCs. All receptors come from a human donor in good health.

This clonotype was found once. This chain connects TRBV6-2 or TRBV6-3 to TRBJ2-1; TRBD2 matches 10 bases. The V gene's germline CDR1 is MNHEY and CDR2 SVGEGT. The CDR3 loop spans 16 amino acids. V gave up 6 bases and J gave up 0 bases; unmatched junction bases: 5. The CDR3 here is CASRPLAGVSYNEQFF. The CDR3 DNA reads as TGTGCCAGCAGACCCCTAGCGGGAGTCTCCTACAATGAGCAGTTCTTC.

The V and J genes are TRBV5-1 and TRBJ2-5; 14 positions match TRBD2. Germline V gives CDR1 SGHRS, CDR2 YFSETQ. CDR3 length: 17 amino acids. V lost 7 bases, J lost 2 bases, and 10 bases stayed unmatched. The CDR3 sequence is CASDSGLAGAVQETQYF. The CDR3 DNA follows: TGCGCCAGCGATTCGGGACTAGCGGGAGCAGTTCAAGAGACCCAGTACTTC.

The genes are TRBV19 and TRBJ2-2; D is ambiguous. This CDR3 comprises 12 residues. Trimming pared 7 bases from V and 10 bases from J, leaving 13 bases between. CDR1 and CDR2 (germline): LNHDA, SQIVND (reference sequence). The CDR3 loop reads CASKRPSEELFF. CDR3 coding DNA: TGTGCCAGTAAACGGCCCAGCGAGGAGCTGTTTTTT.

The chain joins TRBV4-1 to TRBJ2-7; 9 positions agree with TRBD2. The CDR3 is made up of 18 amino acids. J gave up 3 bases and V 1 base, and 13 bases lay outside the gene matches. Germline V gene lookup returns CDR1 MGHRA and CDR2 YSYEKL. CDR3 protein: CASSQVYAASGTVYEQYF. CDR3 bases: TGCGCCAGCAGCCAAGTTTATGCGGCTAGCGGGACGGTCTACGAGCAGTACTTC.

This clonotype showed up just once. The genes are TRBV7-9 and TRBJ2-5; D gene ambiguous. Germline V gene sequence: CDR1 SEHNR, CDR2 FQNEAQ (reference sequence). Trimming took off 5 bases at V and 5 bases at J, with 12 bases between the two ends. The CDR3 extends over 13 amino acids. The CDR3 bases are TGTGCCAGCAGCGTTTCCAATGGGGAGACCCAGTACTTC. This translates into CASSVSNGETQYF.

The chain employs TRBV9 and TRBJ1-2, with 8 bases fitting TRBD1. The germline gives CDR1 SGDLS, CDR2 YYNGEE. CDR3 length: 14 amino acids. Germline trimming cut 0 bases from V and 8 bases from J; bases unmatched to any gene: 6. CDR3 coding DNA: TGTGCCAGCAGCGTAGGACAGGGGCCAGGGGGCTACACCTTC. It translates to CASSVGQGPGGYTF.

The chain is built from TRBV5-1 and TRBJ1-3; the D gene is possibly TRBD1 (6 bases). This CDR3 is 20 amino acids long. CDR1 SGHRS and CDR2 YFSETQ come from the germline V gene. V shed 0 bases and J shed 0 bases, with 22 bases lying between them. The CDR3 coding sequence is TGCGCCAGCAGCTTGGTGGGGGACCACACTCGGGGGCTCTCTGGAAACACCATATATTTT. Translation: CASSLVGDHTRGLSGNTIYF.

The rearrangement joins TRBV13 to TRBJ1-2, with TRBD1 identical over 8 bases. Trimming cost V 4 bases and J 6 bases; bases outside gene matches: 10. The CDR3 covers 15 residues. CDR1 PRHDT and CDR2 FYEKMQ come from the germline V gene (reference sequence). The DNA for the CDR3 is TGTGCCAGCAGCTCCAATCCAGGGGGCGCAGATGGCTACACCTTC. This gives the protein CASSSNPGGADGYTF.

A single count supports this clonotype. This chain connects TRBV2 to TRBJ1-1; the D is unclear. CDR3 length: 14 residues. The germline V gene encodes CDR1 SNHLY and CDR2 FYNNEI. The germline V and J ends were trimmed by 7 bases and 1 base, with 13 bases remaining between them. This chain's CDR3 is CASMDTYRNTEAFF. The CDR3 DNA reads as TGTGCCAGCATGGATACTTACAGGAACACTGAAGCTTTCTTT.

The chain recombines TRBV11-2 with TRBJ1-2; D not certain. This CDR3 has 16 residues. CDR1 and CDR2 from the germline V gene are SGHAT and FQNNGV. V was cut by 0 bases and J by 0 bases, with 11 bases left in between. The chain's CDR3 is CASSLDSRGANYGYTF. CDR3 DNA sequence: TGTGCCAGCAGCTTAGATTCCCGAGGAGCTAACTATGGCTACACCTTC.

This clonotype was counted a few times. This chain joins TRBV7-9 and TRBJ2-1, with D maybe TRBD2 (6 bases). V lost 4 bases to trimming and J lost 0 bases, with 13 bases between them. Looked up from germline, CDR1 is SEHNR and CDR2 is FQNEAQ (reference sequence). This CDR3 comprises 16 residues. The CDR3 reads CASSSAGRSSYNEQFF. The DNA for the CDR3 is TGTGCCAGCAGCTCAGCGGGTAGGAGCTCCTACAATGAGCAGTTCTTC.

The genes are TRBV6-5 and TRBJ1-6; 9 nucleotides line up with TRBD1. J gave up 12 bases and V 5 bases, and 5 bases lay outside the gene matches. This CDR3 contains 13 residues. From germline, CDR1 is MNHEY and CDR2 SVGAGI. CDR3 region: CASSGDRVLPLHF. CDR3 nucleotide sequence: TGTGCCAGCAGTGGGGACAGGGTACTACCCCTCCACTTT.

The V call is TRBV27, the J call TRBJ1-2; D remains ambiguous. Germline-derived CDR1 and CDR2 are MNHEY and SMNVEV (reference sequence). This CDR3 comprises 13 residues. V lost 2 bases to trimming and J lost 3 bases, with 7 bases between them. DNA of the CDR3: TGTGCCAGCAGTTTAGACGGATACTATGGCTACACCTTC. This sequence encodes CASSLDGYYGYTF.

The rearrangement links TRBV15 to TRBJ2-3, with D hard to call. CDR3 length: 12 residues. Germline V gene lookup returns CDR1 LNHNV and CDR2 YYDKDF (reference sequence). Between the trimmed V and J ends, which lost 5 bases and 3 bases, there was a span of 6 bases. For the CDR3, the DNA is TGTGCCACCAGCTCCCGAACAGATACGCAGTATTTT. This gives the protein CATSSRTDTQYF.

This clonotype was detected only a few times. V is TRBV2 and J is TRBJ2-7; perhaps D is TRBD1 or TRBD2 (6 bases each). There are 14 residues in the CDR3. Germline V gene sequence: CDR1 SNHLY, CDR2 FYNNEI. With 6 bases removed from V and 4 bases from J, the gap between germline ends came to 16 bases. The CDR3 loop reads CASRGGQLRYEQYF. The CDR3 DNA reads as TGTGCCAGCAGAGGGGGGCAGCTCAGGTACGAGCAGTACTTC.

This chain connects TRBV7-2 to TRBJ2-1; TRBD2 might be the D (5 bases). The length of the CDR3 is 14 residues. In germline, CDR1 is SGHTA, CDR2 FQGNSA. V was pared by 0 bases and J by 9 bases, with 12 bases between. CDR3 sequence (DNA): TGTGCCAGCAGCTTAGCGGGAGCTCTTGCTGAGCAGTTCTTC. Residues: CASSLAGALAEQFF. Full variable domain (missing parts from reference TRBV7-2 and TRBJ2-1): GAGVSQSPSNKVTEKGKDVELRCDPISGHTALYWYRQSLGQGLEFLIYFQGNSAPDKSGLPSDRFSAERTGGSVSTLTIQRTQQEDSAVYLCASSLAGALAEQFFGPGTRLTVL.

The V and J genes are TRBV5-3 and TRBJ2-7; D is tentatively TRBD1 or TRBD2 (5 bases each). TRBV5-3 counts as an open reading frame of uncertain function. The CDR3 loop spans 15 amino acids. Deletions cut 0 bases from V and 5 bases from J, with 15 bases between. In nucleotides, the CDR3 is TGTGCCAGAAGCTTGGGTGAGGTGGGGACCCACGAGCAGTACTTC. Its protein product is CARSLGEVGTHEQYF.

This clonotype is a singleton in its sample. CDR3 sequence reads: CASSTLTRPWEQFF. Here the CDR3 DNA reads TGTGCCAGCAGCACGTTGACCCGACCGTGGGAGCAGTTCTTC. The gene calls are TRBV7-8 and TRBJ2-1; D ambiguous. This CDR3 spans 14 amino acids. V lost 5 bases, J lost 10 bases, and 18 bases lay in between. The germline V gene has CDR1 SGHVS and CDR2 FQNEAQ.

This chain joins TRBV6-2 or TRBV6-3 and TRBJ2-2, with TRBD2 as a possible D gene (6 bases). The CDR3 extends over 18 amino acids. Germline CDR1 and CDR2: MNHEY and SVGEGT. The V end lost 6 bases, the J end lost 6 bases, and 26 bases lay between the germline ends. CDR3 nucleotide sequence: TGTGCCAGCAGCCTCGGGGTGGGGGGTTTTGGATCGGCCGGGGAGCTGTTTTTT. This codes for CASSLGVGGFGSAGELFF.